The 31 T cell receptor beta chains below come from one sample, sequenced in a study of OX40 agonist ivuxolimab in advanced cancers. The protocol used for the library was the immunoSEQ multiplex PCR assay. TCRdb mirrors the immuneACCESS table, restricted to in-frame sequences. Some clones are absent from its copies; in checked studies, under half trace to an unresolved V gene, and the reason for the others is unknown. A total of approximately 52,000 clones appear in this sample, approximately 94% of them only once. The ten largest account for roughly 12% of the sample. The sequenced sample was CD4+ or CD8+ T cells sorted from blood, obtained in a trial of the OX40 agonist ivuxolimab. These receptors were obtained from an adult with an advanced solid tumor such as melanoma, head and neck, liver or kidney cancer.

This clone showed up just once. The chain uses TRBV4-1 and TRBJ2-7, with 10 bases fitting TRBD1. Germline values: CDR1 MGHRA, CDR2 YSYEKL. V was clipped by 4 bases and J by 3 bases; unmatched bases: 6. This CDR3 comprises 15 residues. CDR3: CASSPNGQGGYEQYF. CDR3 nucleotides: TGCGCCAGCAGCCCGAACGGACAGGGGGGCTACGAGCAGTACTTC.

This chain joins TRBV5-6 and TRBJ1-2; D might be TRBD1 (6 bases). From germline, CDR1 is SGHDT and CDR2 YYEEEE. The V end lost 4 bases, the J end lost 0 bases, and 13 bases lay between the germline ends. The CDR3 has 15 residues. In DNA form, the CDR3 reads TGTGCCAGCAGCCGTTGGACAGTCGCTAACTATGGCTACACCTTC. This encodes CASSRWTVANYGYTF.

The CDR3 region is CASSNGGPGEEQYF. CDR3 coding DNA: TGTGCCAGCAGCAACGGAGGGCCCGGAGAGGAGCAGTACTTC. The J gene is TRBJ2-7, the V gene TRBV7-3; weak D call: TRBD2 (6 bases). The CDR3 loop spans 14 amino acids. The V end was cut by 5 bases, the J end by 7 bases, with 18 bases between. The germline gives CDR1 SGHTA, CDR2 FQGTGA.

CDR3 DNA sequence: TGTGCCAGCAGTTTATTCTTACCTAGGACGTGGGACACCGGGGAGCTGTTTTTT. Translated, it gives CASSLFLPRTWDTGELFF. The genes are TRBV27 and TRBJ2-2; D is unclear. This CDR3 comprises 18 residues. The V and J ends lost 1 base and 3 bases respectively, with 18 bases between them. Per germline, CDR1 MNHEY and CDR2 SMNVEV (reference sequence).

The chain couples TRBV27 to TRBJ2-2; D is ambiguous. CDR1 MNHEY and CDR2 SMNVEV come from the germline V gene (reference sequence). V lost 0 bases to trimming and J lost 7 bases, with 9 bases between them. The CDR3 consists of 14 residues. The CDR3 spells CASSLSLAVGELFF. The CDR3 DNA is TGTGCCAGCAGTTTATCCTTAGCAGTCGGGGAGCTGTTTTTT.

The CDR3 sequence: CASKARDRTYEQYF. The CDR3 DNA sequence: TGTGCCAGCAAAGCACGGGACAGAACCTACGAGCAGTACTTC. The gene calls are TRBV6-6 and TRBJ2-7; 7 positions match TRBD1. Germline CDR1 is MNHNY and CDR2 is SVGAGI (reference sequence). The CDR3 extends over 14 amino acids. V shed 7 bases and J 2 bases; nucleotides not matched to a gene: 8.

This clone was seen a few times. The J gene is TRBJ2-1, the V gene TRBV13, with 8 bases lining up with TRBD2. Germline CDR1 PRHDT, CDR2 FYEKMQ (reference sequence). This CDR3 is 14 amino acids long. J lost 9 bases, V lost 2 bases, and 6 bases had no gene match. The CDR3 DNA reads TGTGCCAGCAGCTTAATGGGACTAGAGGGTGAGCAGTTCTTC. Protein sequence: CASSLMGLEGEQFF.

This clone was detected once. V and J are TRBV29-1 and TRBJ2-1; TRBD2 matches 9 bases. V lost 4 bases, J lost 8 bases, and 12 bases stayed unmatched. Germline values: CDR1 SQVTM, CDR2 ANQGSEA. The CDR3 has 15 residues. Written as DNA, the CDR3 is TGCAGCGTTGTGGTCCCACTAGCGGGCCTCGATGAGCAGTTCTTC. Protein sequence: CSVVVPLAGLDEQFF.

The J gene is TRBJ1-3, the V gene TRBV19; 10 positions match TRBD1. With 4 bases clipped from V and 0 bases from J, the junction kept 12 bases outside the gene matches. Germline V gene sequence: CDR1 LNHDA, CDR2 SQIVND (reference sequence). The CDR3 consists of 19 residues. The CDR3 region has the DNA TGTGCCAGTAGTACCCTCCCCCGGGACAGGGGAAGCTCTGGAAACACCATATATTTT. This translates into CASSTLPRDRGSSGNTIYF.

The CDR3 region is CASSWDSYGYEQYF. CDR3 DNA sequence: TGTGCCAGCAGTTGGGACAGTTATGGTTACGAGCAGTACTTC. The chain combines TRBV27 with TRBJ2-7; 7 bases fit TRBD1. CDR3 size: 14 residues. Trimming at V came to 4 bases and at J to 4 bases, leaving 7 bases not matched to a gene. Germline CDR1 is MNHEY and CDR2 is SMNVEV (reference sequence).

The rearrangement links TRBV11-2 to TRBJ2-7; 13 nucleotides line up with TRBD2. Germline V gene lookup returns CDR1 SGHAT and CDR2 FQNNGV. This CDR3 is built from 16 residues. The V gene end was trimmed by 6 bases and the J gene end by 6 bases; junction bases not matched to a gene: 11. CDR3 sequence reads: CASRNRTSGRIGEQYF. The CDR3 DNA follows: TGTGCCAGCAGAAATCGGACTAGCGGGAGAATCGGCGAGCAGTACTTC.

This chain joins TRBV28 and TRBJ2-7; D might be TRBD2 (6 bases). Deletions cut 5 bases from V and 1 base from J, with 18 bases between. The CDR3 covers 16 residues. CDR1 MDHEN and CDR2 SYDVKM come from the germline V gene. The DNA for the CDR3 is TGTGCCAGCAGTCGCGGACTAATTTTAGGGTCCTACGAGCAGTACTTC. The encoded protein is CASSRGLILGSYEQYF.

The V call is TRBV5-6, the J call TRBJ1-2; the D gene is possibly TRBD1 (5 bases). CDR3 length: 14 residues. Germline CDR1 and CDR2: SGHDT and YYEEEE. Trimming took 3 bases from V and 4 from J, leaving 13 bases between them. The CDR3 nucleotides are TGTGCCAGCAGCTGGGTGACAGAAAGCTATGGCTACACCTTC. It translates to CASSWVTESYGYTF. Looking up the rest from reference TRBV5-6 and TRBJ1-2 gives the full variable domain: DAGVTQSPTHLIKTRGQQVTLRCSPKSGHDTVSWYQQALGQGPQFIFQYYEEEERQRGNFPDRFSGHQFPNYSSELNVNALLLGDSALYLCASSWVTESYGYTFGSGTRLTVV.

This clone has a handful of counts. The chain recombines TRBV5-1 with TRBJ2-1; D uncertain. V was shortened by 1 base and J by 8 bases, with 4 bases between the two germline ends. The CDR3 length is 11 residues. Germline assignment: CDR1 SGHRS and CDR2 YFSETQ. The CDR3 DNA is TGCGCCAGCAGCTTGTCAGATGAGCAGTTCTTC. This sequence encodes CASSLSDEQFF.

The chain is built from TRBV5-6 and TRBJ2-7, with D unresolved. The germline gives CDR1 SGHDT, CDR2 YYEEEE. CDR3 size: 11 residues. The germline V and J ends were trimmed by 4 bases and 3 bases, with 5 bases remaining between them. CDR3 sequence reads: CASSGSYEQYF. The DNA for the CDR3 is TGTGCCAGCAGCGGCAGCTACGAGCAGTACTTC.

The chain joins TRBV5-1 to TRBJ2-7; tentatively, D is TRBD2 (5 bases). Trimming took off 1 base at V and 5 bases at J, with 7 bases between the two ends. Looked up from germline, CDR1 is SGHRS and CDR2 is YFSETQ. The CDR3 contains 12 residues. Here the CDR3 DNA reads TGCGCCAGCAGCTTGTCTAGCAACGAGCAGTACTTC. As protein: CASSLSSNEQYF. The full variable domain, its missing parts supplied by reference TRBV5-1 and TRBJ2-7, is KAGVTQTPRYLIKTRGQQVTLSCSPISGHRSVSWYQQTPGQGLQFLFEYFSETQRNKGNFPGRFSGRQFSNSRSEMNVSTLELGDSALYLCASSLSSNEQYFGPGTRLTVT.

The CDR3 region has the DNA TGTGCCAGCAGCTTAAGCGATGAGCAGTTCTTC. It yields the protein CASSLSDEQFF. The chain is built from TRBV11-2 and TRBJ2-1; D not certain. The CDR3 length is 11 residues. Germline V gene lookup returns CDR1 SGHAT and CDR2 FQNNGV. Trimming shortened V by 2 bases and J by 8 bases, and 4 bases separated the two germline ends.

The rearrangement links TRBV5-3 to TRBJ2-1; 10 positions agree with TRBD1. TRBV5-3 is flagged as an ORF with uncertain function. The trim removed 4 bases at V and 2 bases at J, leaving 9 bases unmatched. The CDR3 spans 17 residues. This CDR3 is CARSPTADRGAYNEQFF. CDR3 nucleotides: TGTGCCAGAAGCCCCACCGCGGACAGGGGGGCCTACAATGAGCAGTTCTTC.

The J gene is TRBJ1-1, the V gene TRBV7-2, with D possibly being TRBD1 (5 bases). V was pared by 5 bases and J by 4 bases, with 11 bases between. Germline V lookup: CDR1 SGHTA, CDR2 FQGNSA. The CDR3 has 13 amino acids. Here the CDR3 DNA reads TGTGCCAGCAGCCCCGGGACCAGCACTGAAGCTTTCTTT. This sequence encodes CASSPGTSTEAFF.

The chain has TRBV18 and TRBJ1-2, with 8 bases lining up with TRBD1. The CDR3 spans 14 residues. With V trimmed by 0 bases and J by 6 bases, 3 bases remained unmatched. Germline lookup yields CDR1 KGHSH and CDR2 LQKENI. CDR3 nucleotides: TGTGCCAGCTCACCACCCGGACAGGGAAATGGCTACACCTTC. This codes for CASSPPGQGNGYTF.

The chain recombines TRBV12-5 with TRBJ2-7; D is undetermined. Looked up from germline, CDR1 is LGHNT and CDR2 is FRNRAP. V shed 10 bases and J shed 3 bases, with 19 bases lying between them. There are 14 residues in the CDR3. Here the CDR3 reads CATTVFREFYEQYF. DNA of the CDR3: TGTGCTACAACCGTTTTCCGAGAATTCTACGAGCAGTACTTC.

This rearrangement joins TRBV27 to TRBJ2-2, with 7 bases identical to TRBD2. The CDR3 is 16 amino acids. With 1 base clipped from V and 4 bases from J, the junction kept 6 bases outside the gene matches. Looked up from germline, CDR1 is MNHEY and CDR2 is SMNVEV (reference sequence). CDR3 sequence reads: CASSLYPAGSTGELFF. The CDR3 region has the DNA TGTGCCAGCAGTTTATACCCAGCGGGAAGCACCGGGGAGCTGTTTTTT.

This clone has only one observation. The chain is built from TRBV10-3 and TRBJ2-5; 7 nucleotides line up with TRBD1. Germline CDR1 and CDR2: ENHRY and SYGVKD. The CDR3 runs to 15 residues. Unmatched junction bases numbered 12, after V lost 0 bases and J lost 11 bases. CDR3 sequence: CAISESTGTPGEQYF. CDR3 sequence (DNA): TGTGCCATCAGTGAGTCGACAGGGACCCCCGGGGAGCAGTACTTC.

The gene calls are TRBV11-2 and TRBJ2-7; 8 positions agree with TRBD2. The CDR3 consists of 16 residues. V dropped 5 bases and J dropped 3; count of bases not matched to a gene: 12. CDR1 is SGHAT, CDR2 FQNNGV, per germline. CDR3 DNA: TGTGCCAGCAGCCTAAACGAGGGACTAGGACGCTACGAGCAGTACTTC. Translated: CASSLNEGLGRYEQYF. Full variable domain (outside the CDR3, taken from reference TRBV11-2 and TRBJ2-7): EAGVAQSPRYKIIEKRQSVAFWCNPISGHATLYWYQQILGQGPKLLIQFQNNGVVDDSQLPKDRFSAERLKGVDSTLKIQPAKLEDSAVYLCASSLNEGLGRYEQYFGPGTRLTVT.

The genes are TRBV4-1 and TRBJ2-1, with 9 bases identical to TRBD1. The CDR3 consists of 14 residues. Germline CDR1 is MGHRA and CDR2 is YSYEKL. After removal of 6 bases from V and 8 bases from J, the junction contained 8 bases not matched to a gene. The CDR3 region has the DNA TGCGCCAGCAGGGGACAGGGCCTGCAGGATGAGCAGTTCTTC. Translating it yields CASRGQGLQDEQFF.

V usage is TRBV5-1 and J usage is TRBJ1-5; D ambiguous. The V gene lost 4 bases and the J gene lost 0 bases, with 8 bases spanning the gap. Germline CDR1 SGHRS, CDR2 YFSETQ. The length of the CDR3 is 14 residues. CDR3 loop: CASSKDYSNQPQHF. CDR3 coding DNA: TGCGCCAGCAGCAAGGATTATAGCAATCAGCCCCAGCATTTT.

The chain joins TRBV29-1 to TRBJ1-2, with D possibly TRBD1 on 6 matching bases. The length of the CDR3 is 13 residues. Germline CDR1 SQVTM, CDR2 ANQGSEA. Trimming shortened V by 7 bases and J by 2 bases, and 14 bases separated the two germline ends. Here the CDR3 reads CSAGGGANYGYTF. In DNA, the CDR3 is TGCAGCGCGGGTGGGGGGGCCAACTATGGCTACACCTTC.

Points on this clone: Other DNA sequences in the same sample also yield this CDR3. The chain combines TRBV27 with TRBJ2-7; D unclear. Germline V gene data show CDR1 as MNHEY and CDR2 as SMNVEV (reference sequence). CDR3 length: 13 amino acids. Trimming removed 6 bases at V and 2 bases at J, with 11 bases between. CDR3 DNA: TGTGCCAGCAGCTTTGGCAGTACCTACGAGCAGTACTTC. Protein: CASSFGSTYEQYF.

V and J are TRBV9 and TRBJ1-6; D perhaps matches TRBD1 (5 bases). From germline, CDR1 is SGDLS and CDR2 YYNGEE. V was cut by 4 bases and J by 5 bases, with 16 bases left in between. The CDR3 is made up of 16 amino acids. Written as DNA, the CDR3 is TGTGCCAGCAGCTCAGAGCAGGGAACCGATAATTCACCCCTCCACTTT. Translation gives CASSSEQGTDNSPLHF.

The chain uses TRBV7-9 and TRBJ2-3; D is uncertain. Deletions cut 7 bases from V and 1 base from J, with 6 bases between. This CDR3 spans 12 amino acids. Germline loops: CDR1 SEHNR, CDR2 FQNEAQ (reference sequence). The CDR3 bases are TGTGCCAGCACTTCGGGCACAGATACGCAGTATTTT. Translated: CASTSGTDTQYF.

This chain's CDR3 is CASSVGSSYEQYF. The CDR3 bases are TGTGCCAGCAGCGTAGGGAGCTCCTACGAGCAGTACTTC. V and J are TRBV9 and TRBJ2-7; D ambiguous. The CDR3 spans 13 residues. V was cut by 0 bases and J by 0 bases, with 4 bases left in between. Germline-derived CDR1 and CDR2 are SGDLS and YYNGEE.